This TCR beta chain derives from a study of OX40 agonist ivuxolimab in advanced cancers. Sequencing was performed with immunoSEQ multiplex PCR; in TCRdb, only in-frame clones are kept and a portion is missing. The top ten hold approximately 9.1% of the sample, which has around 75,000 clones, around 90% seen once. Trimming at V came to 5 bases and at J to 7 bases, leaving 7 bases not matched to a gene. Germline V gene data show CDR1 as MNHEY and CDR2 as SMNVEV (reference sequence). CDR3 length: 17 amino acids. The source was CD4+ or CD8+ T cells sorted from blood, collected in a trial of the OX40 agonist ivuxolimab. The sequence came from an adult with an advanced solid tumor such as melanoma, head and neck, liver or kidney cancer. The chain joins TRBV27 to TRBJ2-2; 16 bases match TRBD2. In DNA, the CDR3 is TGTGCCAGCAGTCCGGGACTAGCGGGAGGGCCGGACGGGGAGCTGTTTTTT. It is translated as CASSPGLAGGPDGELFF.